The 15 T cell receptor beta chains listed next were all sequenced from one sample in a study of control samples from healthy donors and cancer patients. Assay: immunoSEQ multiplex PCR; the TCRdb copy retains only in-frame clones and omits some. The table shows approximately 45,000 clones, with approximately 90% occurring only once. Sequenced input: PBMCs. The source of these receptors is a woman aged 40-49 years with head and neck cancer.

The chain joins TRBV11-3 to TRBJ2-1; 9 nucleotides agree with TRBD2. The CDR3 runs to 17 residues. V dropped 0 bases and J dropped 3; count of bases not matched to a gene: 6. Per the germline V gene, CDR1 is SGHNT and CDR2 is YENEEA. The CDR3 region is CASSLDPPTSGYNEQFF. CDR3 bases: TGTGCCAGCAGCTTAGATCCTCCGACTAGCGGCTACAATGAGCAGTTCTTC.

This clone was picked up one time. The chain couples TRBV28 to TRBJ2-7; 7 nucleotides agree with TRBD1. This CDR3 has 15 residues. V shed 5 bases, J shed 0 bases, and the junction held 7 bases outside the gene matches. The germline V gene has CDR1 MDHEN and CDR2 SYDVKM. The DNA for the CDR3 is TGTGCCAGCAGTCTTACCGGGACAGCCTCCTACGAGCAGTACTTC. The encoded protein is CASSLTGTASYEQYF.

The chain couples TRBV30 to TRBJ2-7, with D tentatively TRBD1 or TRBD2 (5 bases each). Germline V lookup: CDR1 GTSNPN, CDR2 SVGIG (reference sequence). This CDR3 comprises 15 residues. V was cut by 2 bases and J by 7 bases, with 21 bases left in between. The CDR3 DNA is TGTGCCTGGAGTAACCCCGGGACGCCTGGGAAGGAGCAGTACTTC. Its translation is CAWSNPGTPGKEQYF.

The chain combines TRBV21-1 with TRBJ1-1; the listed D gene, TRBD1, was not tested against the DNA. TRBV21-1 is deemed a pseudogene. This CDR3 contains 23 residues. CDR3 bases: TGTGCCAGCACCTTACCCCCCCTCCGGGACAGGGGGTCCATTGGGGACGGGAGCACTGAAGCTTTCTTT. It is translated as CASTLPPLRDRGSIGDGSTEAFF.

V is TRBV11-3 and J is TRBJ1-1; the match to TRBD1 covers 9 bases. The CDR3 spans 16 residues. Germline CDR1 SGHNT, CDR2 YENEEA. The junction had 6 bases not matched to a gene; V was cut back by 0 bases and J by 4 bases. CDR3 amino acids: CASSLDPGTGFTEAFF. DNA for the CDR3: TGTGCCAGCAGCTTAGATCCCGGGACAGGGTTCACTGAAGCTTTCTTT.

The chain combines TRBV6-6 with TRBJ1-4; tentative D call: TRBD1 (5 bases). Trimming took 2 bases from V and 8 from J, leaving 12 bases between them. The CDR3 extends over 14 amino acids. The germline V gene has CDR1 MNHNY and CDR2 SVGAGI (reference sequence). Here the CDR3 DNA reads TGTGCCAGCAGTTACGGCGGGGGATCCGAAAAACTGTTTTTT. Translation: CASSYGGGSEKLFF.

The V call is TRBV11-3, the J call TRBJ1-1, with unresolved D. The CDR3 is made up of 12 amino acids. The V and J ends lost 5 bases and 7 bases respectively, with 11 bases between them. Germline V gives CDR1 SGHNT, CDR2 YENEEA. The CDR3 nucleotides read TGTGCCAGCAGCGCGGAGGCGGGTGAAGCTTTCTTT. Residues: CASSAEAGEAFF.

The chain joins TRBV2 to TRBJ2-1; the match to TRBD1 covers 8 bases. The V gene end was trimmed by 5 bases and the J gene end by 9 bases; junction bases not matched to a gene: 3. Germline values: CDR1 SNHLY, CDR2 FYNNEI. This CDR3 spans 12 amino acids. CDR3 bases: TGTGCCAGCAGTACAGGGGGTGGTGAGCAGTTCTTC. As protein: CASSTGGGEQFF.

The V gene is TRBV27, the J gene TRBJ2-7; D is perhaps TRBD2 (6 bases). Trimming took 0 bases from V and 3 from J, leaving 9 bases between them. CDR3 size: 14 residues. Germline V gene lookup returns CDR1 MNHEY and CDR2 SMNVEV (reference sequence). The CDR3 sequence is CASSLSQGGYEQYF. CDR3 in DNA: TGTGCCAGCAGTTTATCCCAGGGAGGCTACGAGCAGTACTTC.

The gene calls are TRBV4-2 and TRBJ2-5; TRBD1 agrees at 8 bases. J gave up 5 bases and V 0 bases, and 5 bases lay outside the gene matches. This CDR3 has 15 amino acids. Germline assignment: CDR1 LGHNA and CDR2 YNFKEQ. CDR3 residues: CASSQEGRGRETQYF. In DNA, the CDR3 is TGTGCCAGCAGCCAAGAGGGCAGGGGGCGGGAGACCCAGTACTTC.

This chain links TRBV5-1 with TRBJ2-5; either TRBD1 or TRBD2 may supply D (7 bases each). Deletions cut 3 bases from V and 2 bases from J, with 11 bases between. The CDR3 has 14 amino acids. Germline V lookup: CDR1 SGHRS, CDR2 YFSETQ. The CDR3 region has the DNA TGCGCCAGCAGCTCAGGGGGAGGGCAAGAGACCCAGTACTTC. Protein sequence: CASSSGGGQETQYF.

The chain recombines TRBV29-1 with TRBJ1-2; 11 nucleotides match TRBD1. V trimming: 7 bases; J trimming: 6 bases; junction bases outside the gene matches: 4. Looked up from germline, CDR1 is SQVTM and CDR2 is ANQGSEA. The CDR3 is 12 amino acids. The CDR3 spells CSAGQGADGYTF. In nucleotides, the CDR3 is TGCAGCGCAGGACAGGGGGCGGATGGCTACACCTTC.

The chain employs TRBV6-6 and TRBJ1-2; TRBD1 matches at 8 bases. The CDR3 sequence is 14 residues long. Germline-derived CDR1 and CDR2 are MNHNY and SVGAGI (reference sequence). V lost 5 bases and J lost 1; bases outside the gene matches: 3. CDR3 protein: CASSLDRVNYGYTF. DNA for the CDR3: TGTGCCAGCAGTCTGGACAGGGTTAACTATGGCTACACCTTC.

V gene TRBV15 combines with J gene TRBJ1-1; weak D call: TRBD1 (5 bases). Germline lookup yields CDR1 LNHNV and CDR2 YYDKDF (reference sequence). The CDR3 is 14 amino acids. The V end lost 1 base, the J end lost 3 bases, and 9 bases lay between the germline ends. CDR3 amino acids: CATSRGGGHTEAFF. The CDR3 nucleotides read TGTGCCACCAGCAGAGGGGGGGGTCACACTGAAGCTTTCTTT.

The chain is built from TRBV7-7 and TRBJ2-5; no clear D. V was cut by 3 bases and J by 1 base, with 6 bases left in between. Germline V gives CDR1 SSHAT, CDR2 FNYEAQ (reference sequence). The CDR3 is 13 amino acids. CDR3 region: CASSLNFQETQYF. CDR3 nucleotide sequence: TGTGCCAGCAGCTTGAACTTCCAAGAGACCCAGTACTTC.